The TCR beta chain under discussion was sequenced for a study of T-cell memory formation after mild COVID-19. This clonotype was observed a handful of times. Its antigen is not known. Study-level findings and limits: The pre-infection memory compartment contained some responding clones, suggesting cross-reactive memory joined.

TCRdb passed the 5' RACE reads through MiXCR, listing each CDR3 protein once. The sample includes hundreds of thousands of distinct CDR3 sequences, less than 25% of them seen just once. The CDR3 spans 14 residues. Germline V gene lookup returns CDR1 MNHEY and CDR2 SVGAGI. With 6 bases clipped from V and 9 bases from J, the junction kept 12 bases outside the gene matches. The receptor comes from an adult woman who had mild COVID-19 (a few samples of this study predate the infection). Cell type and time point are not known. The sample was PBMCs or a T cell subset sorted from them (not recorded which). This chain joins TRBV6-5 and TRBJ1-1; TRBD1 matches at 8 bases. In DNA, the CDR3 is TGTGCCAGCAGGCCCGGGCAGGGGGCGGTCCAAGCTTTCTTT. As protein: CASRPGQGAVQAFF.